The 30 T cell receptor beta chains below come from one sample, sequenced in a study of blood T cell repertoires in COVID-19. Assay: immunoSEQ multiplex PCR; the TCRdb copy retains only in-frame clones and omits some. The sample shows 45,000 to 65,000 clones, around 84% of them seen only once. Sequencing used peripheral blood. These receptors were taken from a man at least 80 years old with active COVID-19.

The gene calls are TRBV7-9 and TRBJ1-1, with TRBD1 matching over 9 bases. This CDR3 contains 14 residues. V was clipped by 4 bases and J by 6 bases; unmatched bases: 6. CDR1 SEHNR and CDR2 FQNEAQ come from the germline V gene (reference sequence). CDR3 DNA: TGTGCCAGCAGCTCGGGACAGGGTAAAGCTGAAGCTTTCTTT. Protein product: CASSSGQGKAEAFF.

The chain joins TRBV5-8 to TRBJ1-1; 9 bases are a match to TRBD1. The CDR3 length is 15 residues. Trimming took 2 bases from V and 7 from J; bases not matched to a gene: 9. In germline, CDR1 is SGHTS, CDR2 YDEGEE. The chain's CDR3 is CASSFLSGQGYEAFF. CDR3 bases: TGTGCCAGCAGCTTCTTGTCGGGACAGGGTTATGAAGCTTTCTTT.

This chain connects TRBV7-2 to TRBJ2-7; TRBD2 might be the D (6 bases). V lost 4 bases to trimming and J lost 2 bases, with 15 bases between them. CDR3 length: 15 residues. Germline V gene data show CDR1 as SGHTA and CDR2 as FQGNSA. CDR3: CASSSPPAGAYEQYF. DNA for the CDR3: TGTGCCAGCAGCTCACCCCCAGCGGGCGCCTACGAGCAGTACTTC.

The chain employs TRBV7-2 and TRBJ2-2, with D tentatively TRBD1 (5 bases). With 6 bases removed from V and 4 bases from J, the gap between germline ends came to 12 bases. Germline CDR1 is SGHTA and CDR2 is FQGNSA. This CDR3 has 14 amino acids. CDR3 nucleotides: TGTGCCAGCAGTCCAAACAGGATCACCGGGGAGCTGTTTTTT. Amino acid sequence: CASSPNRITGELFF.

This chain uses TRBV6-5 with TRBJ2-7; TRBD1 matches at 8 bases. Trimming took 2 bases from V and 3 from J; bases not matched to a gene: 9. CDR1 is MNHEY, CDR2 SVGAGI, per germline. This CDR3 comprises 16 residues. The CDR3 nucleotides are TGTGCCAGCAGTTACGGGAGTCCTACAGGGGGCTACGAGCAGTACTTC. As protein: CASSYGSPTGGYEQYF.

The chain employs TRBV5-1 and TRBJ2-2, with no clear D. Germline-derived CDR1 and CDR2 are SGHRS and YFSETQ. V was shortened by 3 bases and J by 2 bases, with 11 bases between the two germline ends. The CDR3 runs 15 residues. CDR3 in DNA: TGCGCCAGCAGCTACGGCGGATTAAACACCGGGGAGCTGTTTTTT. As protein: CASSYGGLNTGELFF.

J is TRBJ1-2 and V is TRBV7-2, with a weak D call TRBD1 (5 bases). V lost 5 bases to trimming and J lost 4 bases, with 23 bases between them. This CDR3 has 17 residues. Per the germline V gene, CDR1 is SGHTA and CDR2 is FQGNSA. CDR3 sequence reads: CASSTMDRPGDGYGYTF. CDR3 DNA sequence: TGTGCCAGCAGCACTATGGATCGACCGGGGGATGGCTATGGCTACACCTTC.

This clone showed up just once. This chain uses TRBV6-1 with TRBJ2-3; TRBD2 matches 9 bases. The CDR3 loop spans 16 amino acids. Germline V gene data show CDR1 as MNHNS and CDR2 as SASEGT. With V trimmed by 4 bases and J by 2 bases, 7 bases remained unmatched. The CDR3: CASSGQASGITDTQYF. CDR3 DNA: TGTGCCAGCAGTGGCCAAGCTAGCGGGATCACAGATACGCAGTATTTT.

The table lists this clone with a count of one. The chain joins TRBV12-3 or TRBV12-4 to TRBJ1-6; D call uncertain. This CDR3 has 13 residues. The V and J ends lost 1 base and 14 bases respectively, with 12 bases between them. DNA of the CDR3: TGTGCCAGCAGTTTAGGGGCCGCCTTGGCCCTCCACTTT. Encoded protein: CASSLGAALALHF.

The J gene is TRBJ1-1, the V gene TRBV6-5; no clear D gene. The CDR3 extends over 13 amino acids. The germline V gene encodes CDR1 MNHEY and CDR2 SVGAGI. V was trimmed by 4 bases and J by 1 base, leaving 7 bases between them. In nucleotides, the CDR3 is TGTGCCAGCAGTTTATCTTCGAACACTGAAGCTTTCTTT. This gives the protein CASSLSSNTEAFF.

The chain uses TRBV28 and TRBJ2-2; TRBD1 is a possible D gene (7 bases). Trimming took off 7 bases at V and 7 bases at J, with 10 bases between the two ends. Germline V CDR1 and CDR2: MDHEN, SYDVKM. The CDR3 spans 12 residues. The CDR3 spells CASIRGDGELFF. In DNA, the CDR3 is TGTGCCAGCATCAGGGGGGACGGGGAGCTGTTTTTT.

The chain has TRBV28 and TRBJ2-7; maybe TRBD1 (6 bases). The CDR3 contains 12 residues. Trimming left V 5 bases short and J 4 bases short, with 9 bases between. CDR1 is MDHEN, CDR2 SYDVKM, per germline. The CDR3 reads CASSRRGYEQYF. CDR3 DNA sequence: TGTGCCAGCAGTAGAAGGGGGTACGAGCAGTACTTC.

The chain is built from TRBV5-4 and TRBJ2-3; 9 bases are shared with TRBD2. V lost 6 bases, J lost 2 bases, and 13 bases stayed unmatched. The germline V gene has CDR1 SGHNT and CDR2 YYREEE (reference sequence). The CDR3 loop spans 17 amino acids. CDR3 protein: CASTRNRRLADTDTQYF. The CDR3 DNA follows: TGTGCCAGCACCCGTAATAGACGACTAGCGGACACAGATACGCAGTATTTT.

V gene TRBV12-3 or TRBV12-4 combines with J gene TRBJ2-7, with D possibly TRBD2 on 6 matching bases. The CDR3 loop spans 12 amino acids. The V gene lost 5 bases and the J gene lost 3 bases, with 8 bases spanning the gap. The CDR3 is CASSVGGYEQYF. CDR3 in DNA: TGTGCCAGCAGTGTCGGGGGCTACGAGCAGTACTTC.

The chain links TRBV7-9 to TRBJ2-7; 8 bases agree with TRBD1. J lost 7 bases, V lost 5 bases, and 13 bases had no gene match. The V gene's germline CDR1 is SEHNR and CDR2 FQNEAQ (reference sequence). The CDR3 has 15 residues. CDR3 in amino acids: CASSPRAQGAREQYF. The CDR3 DNA sequence: TGTGCCAGCAGCCCACGCGCCCAGGGGGCACGGGAGCAGTACTTC.

This clone has a single count. The J gene is TRBJ2-5, the V gene TRBV19; no clear D gene. V gave up 3 bases and J gave up 2 bases, with 7 bases separating them. Germline CDR1 LNHDA, CDR2 SQIVND (reference sequence). The CDR3 totals 13 residues. Here the CDR3 DNA reads TGTGCCAGTAGTATTCCACAGCAAGAGACCCAGTACTTC. It specifies CASSIPQQETQYF.

This chain uses TRBV2 with TRBJ2-7; TRBD2 aligns across 7 bases. The CDR3 has 12 amino acids. CDR1 SNHLY and CDR2 FYNNEI come from the germline V gene. The ends lost 10 bases at V and 7 bases at J; junction bases unmatched: 10. The CDR3 sequence: CATGTNVGEQYF. For the CDR3, the DNA is TGTGCCACCGGGACTAACGTTGGGGAGCAGTACTTC.

This clone is medium-sized by share. The chain recombines TRBV15 with TRBJ2-7; TRBD2 aligns across 10 bases. Trimming removed 8 bases from V and 9 bases from J; junction bases left unmatched: 16. The CDR3 sequence is 15 residues long. Germline CDR1 and CDR2: LNHNV and YYDKDF (reference sequence). The CDR3 DNA sequence: TGTGCCACCTCGGATGGTAGCGGGAGGATAATCGGGCAGTACTTC. Protein sequence: CATSDGSGRIIGQYF.

For this clone: At one end, the junction sequence differs from germline, possibly due to a read error. The chain carries TRBV7-2 and TRBJ2-7, with 8 bases matching TRBD2. The germline CDR1 and CDR2 sequences are SGHTA and FQGNSA. The CDR3 loop spans 16 amino acids. In DNA, the CDR3 is TGTGCCAGCAGGTTAGGGGCCGGGACTAGTCTGTATGAGCAGTACTTC. This sequence encodes CASRLGAGTSLYEQYF.

This sequence joins TRBV12-5 and TRBJ2-7; the D gene is possibly TRBD2 (6 bases). Germline values: CDR1 LGHNT, CDR2 FRNRAP. The CDR3 has 17 residues. V dropped 5 bases and J dropped 1 base, with 21 bases sitting between them. CDR3 bases: TGTGCTAGTGGTAAACGGGAGCACGGGACTTCTTCCTACGAGCAGTACTTC. This codes for CASGKREHGTSSYEQYF.

The chain is built from TRBV2 and TRBJ2-3; TRBD2 might be the D (5 bases). The CDR3 covers 15 residues. The germline gives CDR1 SNHLY, CDR2 FYNNEI. V lost 6 bases and J 1 base, leaving 14 bases between the germline ends. As DNA, the CDR3 is TGTGCCAGCAGGCGACTTAGCGACCGCACAGATACGCAGTATTTT. Translation gives CASRRLSDRTDTQYF.

J is TRBJ2-1 and V is TRBV7-2; 7 bases align to TRBD1. Unmatched junction bases numbered 10, after V lost 5 bases and J lost 15 bases. The CDR3 is made up of 12 amino acids. Germline CDR1 is SGHTA and CDR2 is FQGNSA. The CDR3 reads CASSMDRSQGFF. The CDR3 nucleotides read TGTGCCAGCAGCATGGACAGGTCCCAAGGGTTCTTC.

This chain connects TRBV2 to TRBJ2-7; 11 bases fit TRBD1. V lost 4 bases to trimming and J lost 3 bases; unmatched junction nucleotides: 5. The CDR3 has 15 amino acids. In germline, CDR1 is SNHLY, CDR2 FYNNEI. CDR3 loop: CASSASGQGVYEQYF. CDR3 bases: TGTGCCAGCAGTGCTTCGGGACAGGGGGTCTACGAGCAGTACTTC. Based on the CDR3 plus reference TRBV2 and TRBJ2-7, the full variable domain is EPEVTQTPSHQVTQMGQEVILRCVPISNHLYFYWYRQILGQKVEFLVSFYNNEISEKSEIFDDQFSVERPDGSNFTLKIRSTKLEDSAMYFCASSASGQGVYEQYFGPGTRLTVT.

V gene TRBV30 combines with J gene TRBJ1-4; TRBD1 agrees at 8 bases. The trim removed 2 bases at V and 7 bases at J, leaving 3 bases unmatched. The germline CDR1 and CDR2 sequences are GTSNPN and SVGIG (reference sequence). The CDR3 sequence is 13 residues long. In DNA form, the CDR3 reads TGTGCCTGGAGTAGACAGGGGTTTGAAAAACTGTTTTTT. It is translated as CAWSRQGFEKLFF.

The V and J genes are TRBV12-5 and TRBJ2-1, with 9 bases identical to TRBD2. Losses at the gene ends were 5 bases for V and 9 bases for J; bases not matched to a gene: 5. Germline V CDR1 and CDR2: LGHNT, FRNRAP. This CDR3 comprises 13 residues. CDR3 amino acids: CASGPSSGIEQFF. The CDR3 region has the DNA TGTGCTAGTGGTCCCTCTAGCGGGATTGAGCAGTTCTTC. Full variable domain (outside the CDR3, taken from reference TRBV12-5 and TRBJ2-1): DARVTQTPRHKVTEMGQEVTMRCQPILGHNTVFWYRQTMMQGLELLAYFRNRAPLDDSGMPKDRFSAEMPDATLATLKIQPSEPRDSAVYFCASGPSSGIEQFFGPGTRLTVL.

The chain links TRBV4-1 to TRBJ2-7; D is undetermined. The CDR3 length is 14 residues. Germline CDR1 and CDR2: MGHRA and YSYEKL. V lost 4 bases and J lost 5, with 15 bases in between. CDR3 in DNA: TGCGCCAGCAGCCCTTCACCCGCCCCTAACGAGCAGTACTTC. Its translation is CASSPSPAPNEQYF.

The chain links TRBV18 to TRBJ2-2; D unresolved. The germline V and J ends were trimmed by 1 base and 7 bases, with 7 bases remaining between them. Germline CDR1 is KGHSH and CDR2 is LQKENI. CDR3 size: 13 residues. As DNA, the CDR3 is TGTGCCAGCTCACCACGGAGCATCGGGGAGCTGTTTTTT. Translation: CASSPRSIGELFF.

The chain links TRBV23-1 to TRBJ2-5; tentative D call: TRBD1 (5 bases). TRBV23-1 is noted as an ORF with a role that remains uncertain. This CDR3 has 16 residues. Trimming stripped 3 bases from V and 4 bases from J, with 18 bases between. The CDR3 nucleotides are TGCGCCAGCAGTCACCCGCAGGGTGGGATTCGAGAGACCCAGTACTTC. It specifies CASSHPQGGIRETQYF.

This rearrangement joins TRBV24-1 to TRBJ2-6; D might be TRBD2 (5 bases). Trimming stripped 5 bases from V and 4 bases from J, with 11 bases between. From germline, CDR1 is KGHDR and CDR2 SFDVKD. The CDR3 is made up of 15 amino acids. The CDR3 spells CATSAGYAGANVLTF. In DNA form, the CDR3 reads TGTGCCACCAGTGCGGGATATGCGGGGGCCAACGTCCTGACTTTC.

The genes are TRBV5-1 and TRBJ1-5; 7 nucleotides align to TRBD1. V was pared by 4 bases and J by 7 bases, with 11 bases of the junction left unmatched. Per germline, CDR1 SGHRS and CDR2 YFSETQ. The CDR3 totals 15 residues. The CDR3 DNA reads TGCGCCAGCAGCCCGGAGACAGGGTTGGGGCAGCCCCAGCATTTT. It is translated as CASSPETGLGQPQHF.